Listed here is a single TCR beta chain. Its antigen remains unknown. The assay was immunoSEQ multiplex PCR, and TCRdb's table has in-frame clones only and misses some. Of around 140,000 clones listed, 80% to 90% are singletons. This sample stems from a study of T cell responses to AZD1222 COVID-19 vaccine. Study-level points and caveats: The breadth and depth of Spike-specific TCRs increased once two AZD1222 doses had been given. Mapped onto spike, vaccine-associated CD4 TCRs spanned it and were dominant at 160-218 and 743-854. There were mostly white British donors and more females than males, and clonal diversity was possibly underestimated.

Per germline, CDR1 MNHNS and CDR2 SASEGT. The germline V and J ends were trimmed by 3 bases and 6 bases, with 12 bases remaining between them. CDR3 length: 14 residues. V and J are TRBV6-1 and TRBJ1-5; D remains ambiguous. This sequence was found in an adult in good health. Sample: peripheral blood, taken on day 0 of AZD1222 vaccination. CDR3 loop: CASSEGKVGQPQHF. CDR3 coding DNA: TGTGCCAGCAGTGAGGGAAAGGTGGGTCAGCCCCAGCATTTT.